The 24 T cell receptor beta chains below all came from one sample that was sequenced in a study of blood T cell repertoires in COVID-19. TCRdb's table, derived via immunoSEQ multiplex PCR, lists solely in-frame clones and lacks some. The top ten hold approximately 1% of the sample, which has around 380,000 clones, 81% seen once. Sequencing used peripheral blood. The receptors stem from a human donor with acute or convalescent COVID-19. The donor label of this sample is uncertain.

The chain joins TRBV5-5 to TRBJ2-4; perhaps TRBD1 as D (6 bases). V lost 4 bases, J lost 2 bases, and 25 bases lay in between. There are 19 residues in the CDR3. Germline V gene sequence: CDR1 SGHKS, CDR2 YYEKEE (reference sequence). The CDR3: CASSLQGRTLDEPKNIQYF. DNA of the CDR3: TGTGCCAGCAGCCTACAGGGACGTACCCTTGATGAGCCCAAAAACATTCAGTACTTC.

The CDR3 coding sequence is TGTGCCAGCAGTCCCTGGGGACAGCGGATGGAAATGAACACTGAAGCTTTCTTT. This sequence encodes CASSPWGQRMEMNTEAFF. The chain is built from TRBV27 and TRBJ1-1, with 7 bases identical to TRBD1. Germline CDR1 reads MNHEY; CDR2 reads SMNVEV (reference sequence). The CDR3 has 18 residues. The junction had 15 bases not matched to a gene; V was cut back by 5 bases and J by 0 bases.

This chain links TRBV10-3 with TRBJ2-1; possible D gene TRBD2, 6 bases. V was pared by 2 bases and J by 9 bases, with 20 bases between. This CDR3 has 16 residues. The germline V gene has CDR1 ENHRY and CDR2 SYGVKD. DNA of the CDR3: TGTGCCATCAGTGAGGGGAGGACTCCGCGGGGTTTTGAGCAGTTCTTC. Translated, it gives CAISEGRTPRGFEQFF.

Only one count was recorded for this clone. The J gene is TRBJ1-1, the V gene TRBV7-9, with D perhaps matching TRBD1 (5 bases). The CDR3 totals 16 residues. Germline V gene lookup returns CDR1 SEHNR and CDR2 FQNEAQ (reference sequence). V lost 1 base and J 3 bases, leaving 15 bases between the germline ends. CDR3 nucleotide sequence: TGTGCCAGCAGCTTAGTTAAGGGGATGCAGGACACTGAAGCTTTCTTT. Its protein is CASSLVKGMQDTEAFF.

Ten or more counts support this clone. The chain carries TRBV2 and TRBJ2-2, with 14 bases lining up with TRBD2. This CDR3 has 17 residues. V lost 6 bases to trimming and J lost 5 bases; unmatched junction nucleotides: 8. Germline V lookup: CDR1 SNHLY, CDR2 FYNNEI. This CDR3 reads CASSAGTSGGRTGELFF. The CDR3 nucleotides read TGTGCCAGCAGCGCCGGGACTAGCGGGGGTAGGACCGGGGAGCTGTTTTTT.

The chain couples TRBV2 to TRBJ1-2, with 8 bases aligning to TRBD1. The V and J ends lost 6 bases and 7 bases, in that order; junction bases with no gene match: 7. From germline, CDR1 is SNHLY and CDR2 FYNNEI. The CDR3 runs to 13 residues. The CDR3 DNA follows: TGTGCCAGCAGGGAGAGACAGGGGTTTGGCTACACCTTC. Protein product: CASRERQGFGYTF.

The J gene is TRBJ1-1, the V gene TRBV19; 8 bases align to TRBD1. After removal of 9 bases from V and 1 base from J, the junction contained 4 bases not matched to a gene. The CDR3 has 13 residues. CDR1 and CDR2 (germline): LNHDA, SQIVND (reference sequence). In nucleotides, the CDR3 is TGTGCCAGCGGGGACAGGACGAACACTGAAGCTTTCTTT. Amino acids: CASGDRTNTEAFF. Combining the CDR3 with reference TRBV19 and TRBJ1-1 gives the whole variable domain DGGITQSPKYLFRKEGQNVTLSCEQNLNHDAMYWYRQDPGQGLRLIYYSQIVNDFQKGDIAEGYSVSREKKESFPLTVTSAQKNPTAFYLCASGDRTNTEAFFGQGTRLTVV.

The chain combines TRBV28 with TRBJ1-2; D unclear. Looked up from germline, CDR1 is MDHEN and CDR2 is SYDVKM. V lost 6 bases to trimming and J lost 8 bases, with 16 bases between them. CDR3 length: 13 amino acids. The CDR3 nucleotides read TGTGCCAGCAGCCTCGTCGCGGGGTTGGGCTACACCTTC. Translated, it gives CASSLVAGLGYTF.

The chain combines TRBV5-8 with TRBJ2-5; TRBD2 is a possible D gene (6 bases). This CDR3 has 15 amino acids. Trimming removed 0 bases at V and 5 bases at J, with 14 bases between. CDR1 and CDR2 from the germline V gene are SGHTS and YDEGEE. In DNA form, the CDR3 reads TGTGCCAGCAGCTTGGGCGGGGAGGTACACGAGACCCAGTACTTC. Its protein product is CASSLGGEVHETQYF. The full variable domain, with the rest looked up from reference TRBV5-8 and TRBJ2-5, is EAGVTQSPTHLIKTRGQQATLRCSPISGHTSVYWYQQALGLGLQFLLWYDEGEERNRGNFPPRFSGRQFPNYSSELNVNALELEDSALYLCASSLGGEVHETQYFGPGTRLLVL.

This clone was seen only once. Other DNA variants within this sample encode the same CDR3. The chain recombines TRBV6-5 with TRBJ2-1, with 11 bases aligning to TRBD2. Germline V lookup: CDR1 MNHEY, CDR2 SVGAGI. The CDR3 length is 15 residues. Trimming cost V 7 bases and J 5 bases; bases outside gene matches: 7. The CDR3 protein is CASNAGLAGNNEQFF. The CDR3 DNA reads as TGTGCCAGCAACGCAGGACTAGCGGGTAACAATGAGCAGTTCTTC.

The genes are TRBV28 and TRBJ1-4; no clear D. CDR1 and CDR2 from the germline V gene are MDHEN and SYDVKM. There are 16 residues in the CDR3. Trimming removed 2 bases from V and 0 bases from J, with 10 bases in between. This chain's CDR3 is CASSLGAGPTNEKLFF. The CDR3 region has the DNA TGTGCCAGCAGTTTAGGTGCTGGCCCAACTAATGAAAAACTGTTTTTT.

The table lists this clone with a few counts. The chain carries TRBV10-2 and TRBJ2-7; 7 bases match TRBD1. The trim removed 2 bases at V and 4 bases at J, leaving 8 bases unmatched. The CDR3 sequence is 15 residues long. Germline CDR1 reads WSHSY; CDR2 reads SAAADI. DNA of the CDR3: TGCGCCAGCAGTGAGCCGGACAGGCTCTTATACGAGCAGTACTTC. Translation gives CASSEPDRLLYEQYF.

V is TRBV6-5 and J is TRBJ1-2; 8 nucleotides line up with TRBD1. The CDR3 is made up of 13 amino acids. With V trimmed by 5 bases and J by 6 bases, 5 bases remained unmatched. From germline, CDR1 is MNHEY and CDR2 SVGAGI. CDR3 region: CASSHRGDNGYTF. For the CDR3, the DNA is TGTGCCAGCAGTCACAGGGGGGATAATGGCTACACCTTC.

The chain uses TRBV3-1 (or the pseudogene TRBV3-2) and TRBJ1-1; the D gene is possibly TRBD1 (6 bases). The CDR3 covers 14 residues. Trimming removed 0 bases from V and 7 bases from J, with 12 bases in between. Germline CDR1 and CDR2: LGHDT and YNNKEL (reference sequence). Here the CDR3 DNA reads TGTGCCAGCAGCCAAGACGGCAGGGGCCTTGAAGCTTTCTTT. Its protein product is CASSQDGRGLEAFF.

J is TRBJ2-3 and V is TRBV18, with D unresolved. Trimming cost V 5 bases and J 0 bases, with 9 bases left between them. This CDR3 comprises 14 residues. Germline lookup yields CDR1 KGHSH and CDR2 LQKENI. This CDR3 is CASSSLDSTDTQYF. CDR3 bases: TGTGCCAGCTCATCCTTAGATAGCACAGATACGCAGTATTTT.

A word on this clone: This sample also contains other DNA sequences that code for the same CDR3. The gene calls are TRBV5-1 and TRBJ1-5, with 7 bases that match TRBD1. The CDR3 has 14 amino acids. Trimming cost V 4 bases and J 4 bases; bases outside gene matches: 5. Germline CDR1 reads SGHRS; CDR2 reads YFSETQ. CDR3 sequence (DNA): TGCGCCAGCAGCCCGGGACAGCCAAATCAGCCCCAGCATTTT. This codes for CASSPGQPNQPQHF.

The chain employs TRBV28 and TRBJ2-3, with TRBD1 matching 7 bases. The CDR3 contains 12 residues. Germline V gene lookup returns CDR1 MDHEN and CDR2 SYDVKM. The CDR3 DNA is TGTGCAGCTAACAGGGGAGCAGATACGCAGTATTTT. It encodes CAANRGADTQYF.

The gene calls are TRBV3-1 (or the pseudogene TRBV3-2) and TRBJ1-2, with TRBD1 as a possible D gene (6 bases). The V and J ends lost 3 bases and 4 bases respectively, with 15 bases between them. CDR1 LGHDT and CDR2 YNNKEL come from the germline V gene (reference sequence). CDR3 length equals 15 residues. For the CDR3, the DNA is TGTGCCAGCAGCCAGAAGAAGGGGGTGATCTATGGCTACACCTTC. Amino acid sequence: CASSQKKGVIYGYTF.

The V and J genes are TRBV16 and TRBJ1-4; D possibly corresponds to TRBD1 (5 bases). V lost 6 bases to trimming and J lost 5 bases, with 16 bases between them. This CDR3 region has 15 residues. Germline V lookup: CDR1 KGHSY, CDR2 FQNENV. CDR3 sequence: CASRLWTLGNEKLFF. In DNA, the CDR3 is TGTGCCAGCAGACTTTGGACATTGGGGAATGAAAAACTGTTTTTT.

V gene TRBV6-5 combines with J gene TRBJ2-3, with 11 positions matching TRBD2. The trim removed 8 bases at V and 3 bases at J, leaving 4 bases unmatched. The CDR3 runs 14 residues. CDR1 and CDR2 from the germline V gene are MNHEY and SVGAGI. DNA of the CDR3: TGTGCCAGCCGTAGCGGGGGGGTAACAGATACGCAGTATTTT. Its protein is CASRSGGVTDTQYF.

This rearrangement joins TRBV5-1 to TRBJ2-1; D not certain. V was pared by 1 base and J by 9 bases, with 14 bases between. The CDR3 has 14 residues. Germline V lookup: CDR1 SGHRS, CDR2 YFSETQ. The DNA for the CDR3 is TGCGCCAGCAGCTTGCTTTACTCGACGGGTGAGCAGTTCTTC. This codes for CASSLLYSTGEQFF.

The genes are TRBV28 and TRBJ1-4, with 7 bases identical to TRBD1. V lost 10 bases, J lost 7 bases, and 12 bases stayed unmatched. CDR1 is MDHEN, CDR2 SYDVKM, per germline. This CDR3 spans 14 amino acids. CDR3 region: CATGLRDSPEKLFF. CDR3 nucleotide sequence: TGTGCCACAGGTCTCCGGGACAGTCCTGAAAAACTGTTTTTT.

This clone was counted a few times. This rearrangement joins TRBV2 to TRBJ1-6; D uncertain. The CDR3 consists of 14 residues. The V end lost 7 bases, the J end lost 6 bases, and 13 bases lay between the germline ends. CDR1 SNHLY and CDR2 FYNNEI come from the germline V gene. The CDR3 DNA follows: TGTGCCAGCAATTTCGGTTATCGTAATTCACCCCTCCACTTT. It specifies CASNFGYRNSPLHF.

The gene calls are TRBV30 and TRBJ1-1, with 9 positions matching TRBD1. CDR1 and CDR2 from the germline V gene are GTSNPN and SVGIG (reference sequence). The ends lost 2 bases at V and 8 bases at J; junction bases unmatched: 3. This CDR3 is built from 12 residues. The CDR3 reads CAWSTGQGEAFF. CDR3 bases: TGTGCCTGGAGTACCGGACAGGGGGAAGCTTTCTTT.